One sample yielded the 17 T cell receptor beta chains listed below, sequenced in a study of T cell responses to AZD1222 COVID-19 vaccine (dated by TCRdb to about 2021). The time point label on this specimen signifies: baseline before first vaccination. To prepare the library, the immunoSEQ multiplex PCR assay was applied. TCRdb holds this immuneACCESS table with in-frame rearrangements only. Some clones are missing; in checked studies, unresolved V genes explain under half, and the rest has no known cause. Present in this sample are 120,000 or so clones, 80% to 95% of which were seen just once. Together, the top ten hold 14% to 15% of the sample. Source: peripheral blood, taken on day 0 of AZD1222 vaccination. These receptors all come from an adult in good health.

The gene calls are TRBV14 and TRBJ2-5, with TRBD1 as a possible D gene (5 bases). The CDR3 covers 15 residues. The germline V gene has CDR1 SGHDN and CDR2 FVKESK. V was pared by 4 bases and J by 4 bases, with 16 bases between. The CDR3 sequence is CASSLQGKSRETQYF. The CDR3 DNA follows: TGTGCCAGCAGCCTCCAGGGCAAGAGTAGAGAGACCCAGTACTTC. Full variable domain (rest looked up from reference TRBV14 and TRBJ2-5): EAGVTQFPSHSVIEKGQTVTLRCDPISGHDNLYWYRRVMGKEIKFLLHFVKESKQDESGMPNNRFLAERTGGTYSTLKVQPAELEDSGVYFCASSLQGKSRETQYFGPGTRLLVL.

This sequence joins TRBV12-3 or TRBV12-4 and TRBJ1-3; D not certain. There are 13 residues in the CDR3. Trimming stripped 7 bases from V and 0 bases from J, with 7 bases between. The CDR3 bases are TGTGCCAGCAAAACCGACTCTGGAAACACCATATATTTT. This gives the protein CASKTDSGNTIYF.

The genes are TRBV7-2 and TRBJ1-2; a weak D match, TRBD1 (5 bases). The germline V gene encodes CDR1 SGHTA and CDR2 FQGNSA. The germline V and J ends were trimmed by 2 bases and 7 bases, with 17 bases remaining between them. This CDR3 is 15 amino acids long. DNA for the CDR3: TGTGCCAGCAGCTTAAAAGAGTCAGGGTACGGTGGCTACACCTTC. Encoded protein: CASSLKESGYGGYTF.

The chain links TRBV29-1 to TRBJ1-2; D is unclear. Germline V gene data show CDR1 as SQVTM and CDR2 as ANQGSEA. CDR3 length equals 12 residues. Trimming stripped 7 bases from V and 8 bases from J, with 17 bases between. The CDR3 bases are TGCAGCGGGGAGGCCTACAACGGGGGCTACACCTTC. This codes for CSGEAYNGGYTF.

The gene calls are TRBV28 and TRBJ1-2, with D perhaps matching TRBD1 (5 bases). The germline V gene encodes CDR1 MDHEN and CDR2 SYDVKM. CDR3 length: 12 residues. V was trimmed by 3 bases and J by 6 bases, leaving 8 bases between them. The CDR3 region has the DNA TGTGCCAGCAGTTTTAGGGGAAATGGCTACACCTTC. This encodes CASSFRGNGYTF.

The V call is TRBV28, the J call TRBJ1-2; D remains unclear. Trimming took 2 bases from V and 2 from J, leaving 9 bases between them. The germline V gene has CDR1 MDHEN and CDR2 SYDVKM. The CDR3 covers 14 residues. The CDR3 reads CASSLPTLNYGYTF. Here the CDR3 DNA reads TGTGCCAGCAGTTTACCAACACTAAACTATGGCTACACCTTC.

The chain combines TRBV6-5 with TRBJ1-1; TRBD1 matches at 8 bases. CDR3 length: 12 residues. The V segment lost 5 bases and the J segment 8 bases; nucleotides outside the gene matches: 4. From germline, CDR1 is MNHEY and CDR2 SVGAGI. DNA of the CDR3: TGTGCCAGCAGTCCGACAGGGGCCGAAGCTTTCTTT. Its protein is CASSPTGAEAFF.

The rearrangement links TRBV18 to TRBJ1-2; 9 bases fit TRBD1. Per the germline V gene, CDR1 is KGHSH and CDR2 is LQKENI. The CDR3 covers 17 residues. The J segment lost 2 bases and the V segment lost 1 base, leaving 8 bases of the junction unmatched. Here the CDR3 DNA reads TGTGCCAGCTCACCACTATCCCGGGACAGGGCGAACTATGGCTACACCTTC. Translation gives CASSPLSRDRANYGYTF.

The CDR3 DNA reads TGTGCCAGCAGCTTTAATGGGTGGAAACTAGGGGACTCTTACGAGCAGTACTTC. This translates into CASSFNGWKLGDSYEQYF. The J gene is TRBJ2-7, the V gene TRBV7-8; D may be TRBD2 (6 bases). V was clipped by 3 bases and J by 4 bases, with 25 bases between them. Per the germline V gene, CDR1 is SGHVS and CDR2 is FQNEAQ. The CDR3 is 18 residues long.

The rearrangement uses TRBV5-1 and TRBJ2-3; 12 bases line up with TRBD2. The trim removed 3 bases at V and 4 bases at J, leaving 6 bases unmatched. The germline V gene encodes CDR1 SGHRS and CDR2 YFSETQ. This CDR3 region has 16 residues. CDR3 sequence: CASSSRASGGADTQYF. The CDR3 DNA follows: TGCGCCAGCAGCTCCCGGGCTAGCGGGGGGGCAGATACGCAGTATTTT.

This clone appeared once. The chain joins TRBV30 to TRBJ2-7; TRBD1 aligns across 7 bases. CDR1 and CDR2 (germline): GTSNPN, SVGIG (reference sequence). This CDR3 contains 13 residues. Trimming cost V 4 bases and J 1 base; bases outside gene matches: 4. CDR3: CAWTTGVSYEQYF. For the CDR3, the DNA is TGTGCCTGGACCACAGGGGTTTCCTACGAGCAGTACTTC. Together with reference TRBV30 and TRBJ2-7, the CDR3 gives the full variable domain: SQTIHQWPATLVQPVGSPLSLECTVEGTSNPNLYWYRQAAGRGLQLLFYSVGIGQISSEVPQNLSASRPQDRQFILSSKKLLLSDSGFYLCAWTTGVSYEQYFGPGTRLTVT.

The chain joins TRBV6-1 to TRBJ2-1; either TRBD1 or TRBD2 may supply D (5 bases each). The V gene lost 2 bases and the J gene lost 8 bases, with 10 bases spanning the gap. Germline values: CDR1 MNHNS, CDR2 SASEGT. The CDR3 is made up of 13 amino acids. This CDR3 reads CASSELRDDEQFF. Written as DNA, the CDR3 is TGTGCCAGCAGTGAACTCAGGGACGATGAGCAGTTCTTC.

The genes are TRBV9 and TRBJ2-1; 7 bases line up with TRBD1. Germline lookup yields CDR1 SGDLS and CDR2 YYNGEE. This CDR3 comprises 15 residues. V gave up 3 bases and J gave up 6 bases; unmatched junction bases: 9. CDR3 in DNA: TGTGCCAGCAGCGCGCGGCCGACAGGGCCCAATGAGCAGTTCTTC. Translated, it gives CASSARPTGPNEQFF.

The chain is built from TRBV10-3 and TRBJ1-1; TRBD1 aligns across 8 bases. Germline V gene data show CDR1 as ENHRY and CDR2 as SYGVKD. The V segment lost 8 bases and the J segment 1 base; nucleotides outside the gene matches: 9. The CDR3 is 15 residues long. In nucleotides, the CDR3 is TGTGCCATCCTACCCGACAGGGGATCGAACACTGAAGCTTTCTTT. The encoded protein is CAILPDRGSNTEAFF.

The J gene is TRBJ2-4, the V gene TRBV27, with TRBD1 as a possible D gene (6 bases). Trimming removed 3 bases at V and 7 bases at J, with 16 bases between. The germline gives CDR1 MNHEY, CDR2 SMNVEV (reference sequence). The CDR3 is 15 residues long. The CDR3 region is CASSFIPIQGNIQYF. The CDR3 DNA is TGTGCCAGCAGTTTCATCCCAATACAGGGTAACATTCAGTACTTC.

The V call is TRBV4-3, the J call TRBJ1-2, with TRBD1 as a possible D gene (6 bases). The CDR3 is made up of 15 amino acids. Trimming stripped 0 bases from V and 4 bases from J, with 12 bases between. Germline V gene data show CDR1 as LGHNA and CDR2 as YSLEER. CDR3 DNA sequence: TGCGCCAGCAGCCAAGAGCGGGACATGTCCTATGGCTACACCTTC. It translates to CASSQERDMSYGYTF.

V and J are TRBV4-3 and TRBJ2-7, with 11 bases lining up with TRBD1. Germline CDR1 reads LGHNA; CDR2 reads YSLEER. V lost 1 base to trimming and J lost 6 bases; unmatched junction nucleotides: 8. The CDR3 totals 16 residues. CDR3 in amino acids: CASSQVSGTGGSEQYF. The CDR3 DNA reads TGCGCCAGCAGCCAAGTCTCCGGGACAGGGGGTAGCGAGCAGTACTTC.